The next 9 T cell receptor beta chains were all read from a single sample in a study of blood T cell repertoires in COVID-19. Repertoires were generated with immunoSEQ multiplex PCR, while TCRdb's copy carries only in-frame clones and drops some. The data hold 130,000 to 150,000 clones, with over 80% observed a single time. The specimen was PBMCs or T cells enriched from blood (not recorded which). Receptors were obtained from a woman between 50 and 59 years old who had been exposed to COVID-19.

This chain connects TRBV24-1 to TRBJ1-2, with a tentative D call TRBD1 (5 bases). V gave up 4 bases and J gave up 4 bases, with 6 bases separating them. The CDR3 spans 12 residues. In germline, CDR1 is KGHDR, CDR2 SFDVKD. The CDR3 DNA reads as TGTGCCACCAGTGAGGGGCCCTATGGCTACACCTTC. Amino acid sequence: CATSEGPYGYTF.

This clone showed up just once. This rearrangement joins TRBV7-2 to TRBJ2-7; tentative D call: TRBD1 (6 bases). The CDR3 is made up of 16 amino acids. Germline CDR1 SGHTA, CDR2 FQGNSA. V was shortened by 1 base and J by 2 bases, with 15 bases between the two germline ends. The CDR3 nucleotides read TGTGCCAGCAGCTTAGGAGGGGGATTCGTCACCTACGAGCAGTACTTC. Translated: CASSLGGGFVTYEQYF.

This clone came up once. This chain links TRBV10-1 with TRBJ1-2, with no clear D. V was pared by 0 bases and J by 9 bases, with 8 bases between. The CDR3 has 12 residues. Germline CDR1 reads WNHNN; CDR2 reads SYGVQD (reference sequence). DNA of the CDR3: TGCGCCAGCAGTGAGTCGAGGCTGAGCTACACCTTC. Protein sequence: CASSESRLSYTF.

This chain links TRBV27 with TRBJ1-5, with 10 bases identical to TRBD1. V lost 4 bases and J lost 6; bases outside the gene matches: 6. Germline V CDR1 and CDR2: MNHEY, SMNVEV (reference sequence). The CDR3 covers 15 residues. The CDR3 DNA is TGTGCCAGCAGTTCTGACAGGGACAGGGGTCAGCCCCAGCATTTT. Translating gives CASSSDRDRGQPQHF.

This clone was counted a few times. The chain is built from TRBV9 and TRBJ2-3; 8 bases line up with TRBD1. Germline CDR1 is SGDLS and CDR2 is YYNGEE. The CDR3 is 15 residues long. V shed 3 bases, J shed 2 bases, and the junction held 5 bases outside the gene matches. The CDR3 spells CASSGMTGATDTQYF. CDR3 bases: TGTGCCAGCAGCGGAATGACAGGGGCCACAGATACGCAGTATTTT.

The chain couples TRBV27 to TRBJ2-3; 13 bases fit TRBD2. In germline, CDR1 is MNHEY, CDR2 SMNVEV (reference sequence). CDR3 size: 17 residues. V lost 4 bases, J lost 5 bases, and 9 bases stayed unmatched. The CDR3 here is CASSSQLAGGYLDTQYF. The CDR3 coding sequence is TGTGCCAGCAGTTCCCAACTAGCGGGAGGGTACTTAGATACGCAGTATTTT.

A single count supports this clone. V is TRBV9 and J is TRBJ1-1; 7 bases are shared with TRBD1. Per the germline V gene, CDR1 is SGDLS and CDR2 is YYNGEE. The CDR3 has 15 amino acids. The V and J ends lost 3 bases and 5 bases, in that order; junction bases with no gene match: 10. The CDR3 region is CASSGLTGMGTEAFF. The CDR3 DNA follows: TGTGCCAGCAGCGGACTGACAGGGATGGGGACTGAAGCTTTCTTT.

About this clone: The same CDR3 also results from other DNA sequences found in this sample. The chain uses TRBV9 and TRBJ1-1; a possible D gene is TRBD1 (5 bases). Trimming removed 4 bases from V and 1 base from J, with 8 bases in between. Germline V lookup: CDR1 SGDLS, CDR2 YYNGEE. The CDR3 spans 13 residues. In DNA, the CDR3 is TGTGCCAGCAGCCCTCAGGGGAACACTGAAGCTTTCTTT. Amino acid sequence: CASSPQGNTEAFF.

The chain employs TRBV19 and TRBJ2-5, with TRBD2 identical over 9 bases. The CDR3 contains 15 residues. J gave up 4 bases and V 1 base, and 4 bases lay outside the gene matches. The germline gives CDR1 LNHDA, CDR2 SQIVND (reference sequence). CDR3 residues: CASSIASGVGETQYF. CDR3 coding DNA: TGTGCCAGTAGTATAGCTAGCGGGGTAGGAGAGACCCAGTACTTC.